Sequencing of this TCR beta chain was carried out in a study of cytomegalovirus exposure and HLA in healthy donors. At the level of the study: T cells numbering about 180 million yielded 100 million to 120 million unique TCR beta sequences in an earlier analysis. HLA-typed donors contributed some 83 million unique TCRs, which were held in an early data release.

CDR3 length equals 14 residues. Deletions cut 1 base from V and 1 base from J, with 7 bases between. The germline CDR1 and CDR2 sequences are SGHTA and FQGTGA. The PCR ran on 60 Vbeta and 13 Jbeta primers. TCRdb's table, derived via immunoSEQ multiplex PCR, lists solely in-frame clones and lacks some. Here the sample spans approximately 100,000 clones, about 77% being singletons. The specimen sequenced was PBMCs. The sequence was collected from a woman aged 18-30 years in good health and CMV-seropositive. The chain joins TRBV7-3 to TRBJ1-1; unclear D gene. CDR3 nucleotide sequence: TGTGCCAGCAGCTTAAGGGCCGGGAACACTGAAGCTTTCTTT. As protein: CASSLRAGNTEAFF.